A single sample gave rise to the 14 T cell receptor delta chains below, sequenced in a study of Vδ1+ human thymocytes. Findings of the study overall: In the thymus, TRG and TRD repertoires looked highly polyclonal with Gaussian CDR3 lengths.

Extracted RNA was reverse transcribed into cDNA. CDR3 amplicons came from multiplex PCR with pooled V-gene forward and constant-region reverse primers. TCRdb re-called clones from the multiplex PCR reads via CATT. The table shows about 27,000 delta-chain clones, with 6% to 8% occurring only once. No antigen has been assigned to these receptors. The sample consisted of Vdelta1+ gamma-delta thymocytes from the thymus. As for subset: FACS-sorted CD3+ TCRalphabeta- TCRVdelta1+ TCRVdelta2- thymocytes. The receptors stem from a girl under three years old who had congenital heart surgery.

This clone was found a few times. V usage is TRDV1 and J usage is TRDJ1; 7 nucleotides match TRDD3. CDR3 length equals 21 residues. Per the germline V gene, CDR1 is TSWWSYY and CDR2 is QGS. The ends lost 0 bases at V and 3 bases at J; junction bases unmatched: 22. CDR3 nucleotide sequence: TGTGCTCTTGGGGAACTAAGTGGGCCCTGGTGGGGGAGCTTGGTTCCCGATAAACTCATCTTT. As protein: CALGELSGPWWGSLVPDKLIF.

This clone was observed a handful of times. This sequence joins TRDV1 and TRDJ1; 9 bases agree with TRDD2. Trimming at V came to 5 bases and at J to 8 bases, leaving 9 bases not matched to a gene. Germline V CDR1 and CDR2: TSWWSYY, QGS. The CDR3 runs 14 residues. The CDR3 DNA reads TGTGCTCTTGGGTTCGGCCTTCCTACACACAAACTCATCTTT. Translated: CALGFGLPTHKLIF.

This clone was seen a few times. Other DNA variants within this sample encode the same CDR3. The chain employs TRDV1 and TRDJ1; TRDD3 might be the D (5 bases). Germline CDR1 and CDR2: TSWWSYY and QGS. Trimming cost V 2 bases and J 0 bases, with 19 bases left between them. CDR3 length: 18 amino acids. The CDR3 region has the DNA TGTGCTCTTGGGGAAGGTAGGGCAACTGGCGCGTACACCGATAAACTCATCTTT. It codes for CALGEGRATGAYTDKLIF.

This clone was counted a few times. V and J are TRDV1 and TRDJ1; D gene ambiguous. Germline V gene sequence: CDR1 TSWWSYY, CDR2 QGS. The V and J ends lost 2 bases and 6 bases respectively, with 28 bases between them. CDR3 length: 19 residues. CDR3 region: CALGESIPRNFSPSNKLIF. In DNA, the CDR3 is TGTGCTCTTGGGGAATCCATCCCCCGTAATTTCAGCCCTAGCAATAAACTCATCTTT.

This clone occurred a few times. This rearrangement joins TRDV1 to TRDJ1; D remains ambiguous. Trimming removed 1 base at V and 1 base at J, with 7 bases between. The CDR3 runs to 14 residues. Germline V gene lookup returns CDR1 TSWWSYY and CDR2 QGS. The CDR3 here is CALGEPLLTDKLIF. CDR3 DNA sequence: TGTGCTCTTGGGGAACCTTTACTCACCGATAAACTCATCTTT.

This clone was counted a few times. The chain links TRDV1 to TRDJ1; D assignment may be TRDD2 or TRDD3 (6 bases each). Germline CDR1 is TSWWSYY and CDR2 is QGS. The V gene lost 1 base and the J gene lost 3 bases, with 24 bases spanning the gap. The CDR3 length is 19 residues. The CDR3 bases are TGTGCTCTTGGGGAACCCCAGGGTCCTACGTGGATACTAGCCGATAAACTCATCTTT. This translates into CALGEPQGPTWILADKLIF.

This clone has more than one count but fewer than ten. The V gene is TRDV1, the J gene TRDJ1; the D gene is possibly TRDD3 (5 bases). Germline CDR1 reads TSWWSYY; CDR2 reads QGS. Trimming removed 3 bases from V and 1 base from J, with 24 bases in between. The CDR3 is 19 residues long. Written as DNA, the CDR3 is TGTGCTCTTGGGGAGGCAGGAAGGGGAGTACGGGGGGGCACCGATAAACTCATCTTT. It codes for CALGEAGRGVRGGTDKLIF.

The V and J genes are TRDV1 and TRDJ1, with 7 positions matching TRDD3. TCRdb offers no J gene call, so here the DNA was matched to germline to obtain one. This CDR3 is 25 amino acids long. With V trimmed by 2 bases and J by 4 bases, 37 bases remained unmatched. Per the germline V gene, CDR1 is TSWWSYY and CDR2 is QGS. The CDR3 protein is CALGEENKGGVDQSWGLRAFDKLIF. Written as DNA, the CDR3 is TGTGCTCTTGGGGAAGAAAATAAAGGCGGGGTCGATCAGAGCTGGGGGTTAAGGGCTTTCGATAAACTCATCTTT.

This clone was seen a few times. This chain connects TRDV1 to TRDJ1; 8 bases match TRDD3. Per germline, CDR1 TSWWSYY and CDR2 QGS. Losses at the gene ends were 2 bases for V and 0 bases for J; bases not matched to a gene: 20. The CDR3 length is 21 residues. CDR3 loop: CALGEEPLIGRDTPNTDKLIF. DNA for the CDR3: TGTGCTCTTGGGGAAGAGCCCTTAATAGGTCGGGATACGCCAAACACCGATAAACTCATCTTT.

The chain uses TRDV1 and TRDJ1; D might be TRDD2 (8 bases). V lost 1 base to trimming and J lost 1 base, with 31 bases between them. Germline V gives CDR1 TSWWSYY, CDR2 QGS. There are 22 residues in the CDR3. The CDR3, as DNA: TGTGCTCTTGGGGAACCGGCCTTCCTAGGTACTGGGGTCCTGGCGGGCACCGATAAACTCATCTTT. Amino acids: CALGEPAFLGTGVLAGTDKLIF.

The J gene was identified as TRDJ1, and no V gene was called; the table's D gene call, TRDD3, was not cross checked with the DNA. The CDR3 loop spans 22 amino acids. The CDR3 bases are TGTGCTCTTGGGGAACTGCTCCCGCCGGTCTCCAATCTTGGGGATCGCACCGATAAACTCATCTTT. Residues: CALGELLPPVSNLGDRTDKLIF.

This clone was picked up a small number of times. The rearrangement joins TRDV1 to TRDJ1; no clear D gene. Germline CDR1 and CDR2: TSWWSYY and QGS. CDR3 length equals 15 residues. Trimming removed 2 bases from V and 1 base from J, with 11 bases in between. The CDR3 loop is CALGEGGTFTDKLIF. The CDR3 DNA follows: TGTGCTCTTGGGGAAGGAGGGACGTTCACCGATAAACTCATCTTT.

This clone was recorded a few times. J is TRDJ1 and V is TRDV1, with D perhaps TRDD3 (6 bases). The CDR3 spans 23 residues. Germline CDR1 and CDR2: TSWWSYY and QGS. Trimming pared 2 bases from V and 2 bases from J, leaving 36 bases between. The CDR3 loop is CALGECGLVGIVWNRNPTDKLIF. The CDR3 coding sequence is TGTGCTCTTGGGGAATGTGGTTTGGTGGGGATCGTATGGAACCGAAACCCAACCGATAAACTCATCTTT.

The genes are TRDV1 and TRDJ1, with D maybe TRDD2 (9 bases). The CDR3 is 20 residues long. Germline V gene lookup returns CDR1 TSWWSYY and CDR2 QGS. Trimming took 5 bases from V and 0 from J, leaving 28 bases between them. DNA of the CDR3: TGTGCTCTTGGGAACTTTCCTTCCTACGTACTGGGGGGCAACACCGATAAACTCATCTTT. This encodes CALGNFPSYVLGGNTDKLIF.